This T cell receptor beta chain was sequenced during a study of blood T cell repertoires in COVID-19. The overall study: Samples representing acute and convalescent COVID-19 were sourced from the United States, Italy and Spain. T cells, B-cell-depleted T cells, or PBMCs supplied cDNA or gDNA.

Authors' methods: Estimation of nucleated cell counts was performed using reference gene primer amplification. Measured with immunoSEQ multiplex PCR; TCRdb has only the in-frame clones, and not every one. That table is the source of V, J and clone size, and D and trimming were worked out from the DNA. Among around 130,000 clones, approximately 87% were seen once, and the ten largest hold approximately 2.3%. Trimming removed 0 bases from V and 8 bases from J; junction bases left unmatched: 7. CDR1 is SGHKS, CDR2 YYEKEE, per germline (reference sequence). This CDR3 region has 15 residues. Input material: peripheral blood. The clonotype originates from a man in his 70s with active COVID-19. The chain combines TRBV5-5 with TRBJ2-1; 8 nucleotides match TRBD2. CDR3 residues: CASSLVAGRVDEQFF. DNA for the CDR3: TGTGCCAGCAGCTTGGTAGCGGGAAGGGTCGATGAGCAGTTCTTC.